The 27 T cell receptor beta chains in this list originate from one sample, sequenced in a study of beta chain features in type 1 diabetes (dated by TCRdb to 2016 to 2019). The library was obtained by the immunoSEQ multiplex PCR assay. The entire amount of isolated RNA was reverse transcribed using the High Capacity cDNA Reverse Transcription Kit, so the sequenced TCRB transcripts were expressed ones. In TCRdb, the immuneACCESS table is reduced to in-frame sequences with V and J assigned. These tables do not hold every clone; where another copy was compared, an unresolved V gene accounts for under half, and the others remain unexplained. This sample is represented by 250,000 or so clones; roughly 20% of them were singletons. 0.025% to 0.035% of the sample goes to the ten largest clones. Overall study results and their limits: Type 1 diabetes patients showed a moderate but significant shortening of TCRB CDR3 length in all four CD4+ subsets.

For these receptors, no antigen is known. The sequencing input was naive CD4+ T cells from blood. The cell subset or site label on this specimen signifies: true naive CD4+ T cells. The receptors derive from a woman between 35 and 50 years old with type 1 diabetes.

The chain employs TRBV5-1 and TRBJ2-1, with D maybe TRBD2 (5 bases). Germline-derived CDR1 and CDR2 are SGHRS and YFSETQ. The length of the CDR3 is 16 residues. V was pared by 0 bases and J by 0 bases, with 10 bases between. The CDR3 nucleotides are TGCGCCAGCAGCTTGGATGGGGAGAGCTCCTACAATGAGCAGTTCTTC. Translated, it gives CASSLDGESSYNEQFF.

Notes on this clone: At one of its ends the junction is not consistent with the germline gene, which may arise from a read error. This rearrangement joins TRBV14 to TRBJ2-1; tentatively, D is TRBD2 (6 bases). Germline V gene data show CDR1 as SGHDN and CDR2 as FVKESK. The CDR3 has 13 residues. Here the CDR3 DNA reads TGTGCCAGCAGCCAAGGTCTGGAGGGTGAGGAGTTCTTC. This sequence encodes CASSQGLEGEEFF.

V gene TRBV30 combines with J gene TRBJ2-2; 8 bases fit TRBD1. V gave up 3 bases and J gave up 7 bases; unmatched junction bases: 1. Per the germline V gene, CDR1 is GTSNPN and CDR2 is SVGIG (reference sequence). The CDR3 is 12 residues long. The CDR3 loop reads CAWRTGVGELFF. For the CDR3, the DNA is TGTGCCTGGAGGACAGGGGTCGGGGAGCTGTTTTTT. Supplemented by reference TRBV30 and TRBJ2-2, the full variable domain reads SQTIHQWPATLVQPVGSPLSLECTVEGTSNPNLYWYRQAAGRGLQLLFYSVGIGQISSEVPQNLSASRPQDRQFILSSKKLLLSDSGFYLCAWRTGVGELFFGEGSRLTVL.

V usage is TRBV18 and J usage is TRBJ2-7, with D hard to call. Trimming cost V 3 bases and J 4 bases, with 10 bases left between them. From germline, CDR1 is KGHSH and CDR2 LQKENI. The CDR3 length is 13 residues. The chain's CDR3 is CASSPSTRYEQYF. The CDR3 DNA sequence: TGTGCCAGCTCACCCTCTACCCGTTACGAGCAGTACTTC.

This clone was picked up a small number of times. CDR3 loop: CASSVSYEQYF. In nucleotides, the CDR3 is TGTGCCAGCTCCGTCTCCTACGAGCAGTACTTC. The V gene is TRBV11-1, the J gene TRBJ2-7; D unresolved. This CDR3 has 11 residues. Per germline, CDR1 SGHAT and CDR2 FQDESV (reference sequence). The V end was cut by 8 bases, the J end by 0 bases, with 5 bases between.

This clone was found a few times. CDR3 region: CASSFRGTQYF. The CDR3 DNA reads as TGTGCCAGCAGTTTTAGAGGGACCCAGTACTTC. The chain combines TRBV28 with TRBJ2-5; D unclear. The CDR3 sequence is 11 residues long. CDR1 MDHEN and CDR2 SYDVKM come from the germline V gene. V was trimmed by 3 bases and J by 7 bases, leaving 6 bases between them.

This clone has a handful of counts. This chain links TRBV7-9 with TRBJ1-4; 7 bases fit TRBD1. CDR3 length: 15 amino acids. The germline V gene has CDR1 SEHNR and CDR2 FQNEAQ (reference sequence). V lost 1 base and J lost 6; bases outside the gene matches: 5. The CDR3 here is CASSLDRGGYEKLFF. CDR3 DNA: TGTGCCAGCAGCTTAGACAGGGGAGGTTATGAAAAACTGTTTTTT.

This chain joins TRBV7-9 and TRBJ1-6, with D unresolved. The CDR3 runs to 15 residues. With 4 bases removed from V and 7 bases from J, the gap between germline ends came to 14 bases. Germline V gene sequence: CDR1 SEHNR, CDR2 FQNEAQ (reference sequence). The CDR3 region has the DNA TGTGCCAGCAGCTGGACTAGTAGCGGAAATTCACCCCTCCACTTT. It is translated as CASSWTSSGNSPLHF.

The chain carries TRBV30 and TRBJ2-5; the match to TRBD2 covers 8 bases. V trimming: 2 bases; J trimming: 4 bases; junction bases outside the gene matches: 6. The CDR3 has 14 residues. Looked up from germline, CDR1 is GTSNPN and CDR2 is SVGIG (reference sequence). CDR3 protein: CAWSRTGGGETQYF. CDR3 nucleotide sequence: TGTGCCTGGAGTCGGACGGGAGGGGGAGAGACCCAGTACTTC.

This clone has more than one count but fewer than ten. V gene TRBV28 combines with J gene TRBJ2-7, with a weak D call TRBD2 (5 bases). CDR1 is MDHEN, CDR2 SYDVKM, per germline. Trimming left V 9 bases short and J 7 bases short, with 19 bases between. The CDR3 totals 13 residues. The CDR3 region has the DNA TGTGCCAGTGGATTAGCGAGGACGAGGGAGCAGTACTTC. Amino acids: CASGLARTREQYF.

This clone was found a few times. V usage is TRBV28 and J usage is TRBJ2-6; 7 nucleotides align to TRBD1. The V gene end was trimmed by 5 bases and the J gene end by 4 bases; junction bases not matched to a gene: 5. The CDR3 contains 15 residues. Germline-derived CDR1 and CDR2 are MDHEN and SYDVKM. The DNA for the CDR3 is TGTGCCAGCAGTCACAGGGGAGCGGGGGCCAACGTCCTGACTTTC. Translated, it gives CASSHRGAGANVLTF.

This clone was seen only a few times. V usage is TRBV7-9 and J usage is TRBJ1-2; D gene uncertain. The CDR3 runs to 11 residues. The germline V gene encodes CDR1 SEHNR and CDR2 FQNEAQ (reference sequence). The ends were cut back, 8 bases at V and 6 bases at J, with 10 bases in the middle. This CDR3 is CASEEEDGYTF. In nucleotides, the CDR3 is TGTGCCAGCGAGGAGGAGGATGGCTACACCTTC.

The rearrangement links TRBV15 to TRBJ2-1, with TRBD1 identical over 7 bases. V was pared by 2 bases and J by 3 bases, with 10 bases of the junction left unmatched. CDR3 length: 17 residues. Looked up from germline, CDR1 is LNHNV and CDR2 is YYDKDF (reference sequence). The CDR3 sequence: CATSRSFRDSIYNEQFF. The CDR3, as DNA: TGTGCCACCAGCAGATCCTTCCGGGACAGTATCTACAATGAGCAGTTCTTC.

This chain joins TRBV19 and TRBJ2-7, with a possible D match to TRBD1 (6 bases). The V gene lost 8 bases and the J gene lost 1 base, with 9 bases spanning the gap. Germline assignment: CDR1 LNHDA and CDR2 SQIVND (reference sequence). The CDR3 extends over 12 amino acids. The CDR3 reads CASAGASYEQYF. In DNA, the CDR3 is TGTGCCAGTGCAGGGGCATCCTACGAGCAGTACTTC.

This clone has only a few counts. The gene calls are TRBV30 and TRBJ2-7; 9 positions agree with TRBD1. The CDR3 has 15 residues. From germline, CDR1 is GTSNPN and CDR2 SVGIG (reference sequence). V gave up 5 bases and J gave up 2 bases; unmatched junction bases: 10. Here the CDR3 DNA reads TGTGCCTGGGGGCTCCCGGGACAGGGAACCTACGAGCAGTACTTC. This sequence encodes CAWGLPGQGTYEQYF.

The rearrangement uses TRBV5-4 and TRBJ2-5; D may be TRBD2 (6 bases). Germline loops: CDR1 SGHNT, CDR2 YYREEE (reference sequence). V lost 2 bases to trimming and J lost 3 bases, with 11 bases between them. This CDR3 is built from 14 residues. The CDR3 nucleotides are TGTGCCAGCAGCTTTAATGGGGGGAAAGAGACCCAGTACTTC. Its protein is CASSFNGGKETQYF.

The chain has TRBV11-1 and TRBJ1-1; 8 nucleotides match TRBD1. Germline trimming cut 5 bases from V and 4 bases from J; bases unmatched to any gene: 3. CDR3 size: 13 residues. In germline, CDR1 is SGHAT, CDR2 FQDESV (reference sequence). The CDR3 loop is CASSRTGGTEAFF. CDR3 nucleotides: TGTGCCAGCAGCCGTACAGGGGGCACTGAAGCTTTCTTT. Looking up the rest from reference TRBV11-1 and TRBJ1-1 gives the full variable domain: EAEVAQSPRYKITEKSQAVAFWCDPISGHATLYWYRQILGQGPELLVQFQDESVVDDSQLPKDRFSAERLKGVDSTLKIQPAELGDSAMYLCASSRTGGTEAFFGQGTRLTVV.

This clone was seen a handful of times. This chain joins TRBV29-1 and TRBJ1-2; possible D gene TRBD1, 5 bases. The CDR3 extends over 14 amino acids. Trimming left V 6 bases short and J 2 bases short, with 16 bases between. Germline V gene data show CDR1 as SQVTM and CDR2 as ANQGSEA. The CDR3 DNA sequence: TGCAGCGTCTCAGACAGCAGACGAAACTATGGCTACACCTTC. The encoded protein is CSVSDSRRNYGYTF.

This clone has a handful of counts. This chain links TRBV30 with TRBJ1-5; D uncertain. Germline CDR1 and CDR2: GTSNPN and SVGIG (reference sequence). The CDR3 contains 13 residues. V was cut by 1 base and J by 2 bases, with 6 bases left in between. CDR3 in DNA: TGTGCCTGGAGTGCAGATGGCAATCAGCCCCAGCATTTT. It translates to CAWSADGNQPQHF.

This chain uses TRBV10-3 with TRBJ2-3, with TRBD1 matching over 7 bases. The germline CDR1 and CDR2 sequences are ENHRY and SYGVKD. The CDR3 length is 14 residues. J lost 2 bases, V lost 6 bases, and 5 bases had no gene match. The CDR3 spells CAIRGGRVTDTQYF. The CDR3 region has the DNA TGTGCCATCAGAGGGGGCCGAGTCACAGATACGCAGTATTTT.

This clone was found a few times. The chain uses TRBV9 and TRBJ2-2, with a possible D match to TRBD2 (5 bases). This CDR3 has 17 residues. The ends were cut back, 0 bases at V and 0 bases at J, with 12 bases in the middle. The germline V gene has CDR1 SGDLS and CDR2 YYNGEE. This CDR3 reads CASSVVDVSANTGELFF. CDR3 bases: TGTGCCAGCAGCGTAGTAGACGTTAGCGCGAACACCGGGGAGCTGTTTTTT.

This clone has just a few counts. The DNA of the CDR3 is TGCAGCGTTTCTGGACTGAAGGGCTCTGGGGCCAACGTCCTGACTTTC. Encoded protein: CSVSGLKGSGANVLTF. The V and J genes are TRBV29-1 and TRBJ2-6; tentative D call: TRBD2 (5 bases). Trimming shortened V by 5 bases and J by 0 bases, and 14 bases separated the two germline ends. Germline CDR1 SQVTM, CDR2 ANQGSEA. The CDR3 sequence is 16 residues long.

The chain employs TRBV7-3 and TRBJ2-2; D is unresolved. The germline V and J ends were trimmed by 4 bases and 2 bases, with 11 bases remaining between them. The CDR3 loop spans 15 amino acids. Germline V gives CDR1 SGHTA, CDR2 FQGTGA. This CDR3 reads CASSSPPGNTGELFF. CDR3 sequence (DNA): TGTGCCAGCAGCTCCCCCCCGGGTAACACCGGGGAGCTGTTTTTT.

The CDR3 is CASSQSSRQYTEAFF. CDR3 DNA: TGTGCCAGCAGCCAATCCTCCAGGCAGTACACTGAAGCTTTCTTT. This rearrangement joins TRBV16 to TRBJ1-1; the D is unclear. Trimming cost V 0 bases and J 3 bases, with 11 bases left between them. CDR3 size: 15 residues. Germline lookup yields CDR1 KGHSY and CDR2 FQNENV.

This clone was counted a few times. The V and J genes are TRBV9 and TRBJ1-4; D possibly corresponds to TRBD1 (6 bases). The CDR3 consists of 15 residues. The V gene's germline CDR1 is SGDLS and CDR2 YYNGEE. V lost 4 bases and J 8 bases, leaving 18 bases between the germline ends. The CDR3: CASSNPGGGEEKLFF. DNA of the CDR3: TGTGCCAGCAGCAATCCCGGCGGGGGCGAGGAAAAACTGTTTTTT. Variable domain in full (rest from reference TRBV9 and TRBJ1-4): DSGVTQTPKHLITATGQRVTLRCSPRSGDLSVYWYQQSLDQGLQFLIQYYNGEERAKGNILERFSAQQFPDLHSELNLSSLELGDSALYFCASSNPGGGEEKLFFGSGTQLSVL.

The chain couples TRBV18 to TRBJ2-7; possibly TRBD2 for D (6 bases). From germline, CDR1 is KGHSH and CDR2 LQKENI. V lost 5 bases to trimming and J lost 3 bases, with 11 bases between them. CDR3 length: 13 residues. CDR3 loop: CASSSGLNYEQYF. Here the CDR3 DNA reads TGTGCCAGCTCATCGGGACTGAACTACGAGCAGTACTTC.

The V and J genes are TRBV5-4 and TRBJ2-1, with 9 bases matching TRBD2. Per the germline V gene, CDR1 is SGHNT and CDR2 is YYREEE (reference sequence). The CDR3 spans 16 residues. With 0 bases clipped from V and 5 bases from J, the junction kept 6 bases outside the gene matches. The CDR3 region has the DNA TGTGCCAGCAGCTTGGACCCTAGCGGGATCAACAATGAGCAGTTCTTC. Translating it yields CASSLDPSGINNEQFF.